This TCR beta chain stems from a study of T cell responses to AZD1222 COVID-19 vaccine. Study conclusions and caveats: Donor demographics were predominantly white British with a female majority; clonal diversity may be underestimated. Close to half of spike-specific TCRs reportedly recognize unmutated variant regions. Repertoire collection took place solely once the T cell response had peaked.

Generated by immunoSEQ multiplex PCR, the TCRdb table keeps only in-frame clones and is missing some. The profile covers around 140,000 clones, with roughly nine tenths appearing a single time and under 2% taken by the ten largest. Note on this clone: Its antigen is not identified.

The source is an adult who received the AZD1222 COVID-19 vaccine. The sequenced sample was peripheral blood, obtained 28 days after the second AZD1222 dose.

In DNA, the CDR3 is TGTGCCAGCACCCCGGGTGGAATAAGGGGGCAAACTCCCGGGGACACTGAAGCTTTCTTT. It is translated as CASTPGGIRGQTPGDTEAFF. V and J are TRBV13 and TRBJ1-1; 7 positions match TRBD1. The CDR3 loop spans 20 amino acids. V lost 7 bases to trimming and J lost 3 bases; unmatched junction nucleotides: 26. Germline CDR1 reads PRHDT; CDR2 reads FYEKMQ (reference sequence).